A selection of T cell receptor beta chains follows, all from one sample in a study of cytomegalovirus exposure and HLA in healthy donors. The protocol was immunoSEQ multiplex PCR, while the TCRdb copy is restricted to in-frame clones and leaves out a portion. The sample records about 82,000 clones, 74% being singletons. The sequenced sample was PBMCs. Receptors were obtained from a man aged 30-40 years in good health and CMV-seropositive. Both conserved end residues are part of each CDR3. The order of the fields is clone size, J gene, V gene, D gene, CDR3 DNA, CDR3 protein. A D gene is named only where the DNA matches it firmly. Clone size is given for some rows only: seen once, a few or many times, or a class if the clone is expanded.

- TRBJ1-2 TRBV19 - TGTGCCAGTAGTAGATTGGCCGATGGCTACACCTTC CASSRLADGYTF
- TRBJ2-3 TRBV2 TRBD1 TGTGCCAGCAGTGAATTACGGGCAGGGGGAGCAGATACGCAGTATTTT CASSELRAGGADTQYF
- TRBJ1-5 TRBV10-3 TRBD1 TGTGCCACCCAGACAGGGGGAAGTCAGCCCCAGCATTTT CATQTGGSQPQHF
few TRBJ1-1 TRBV18 - TGTGCCAGCTCACCATATATTCAGGGGACAAACACTGAAGCTTTCTTT CASSPYIQGTNTEAFF
- TRBJ2-3 TRBV9 - TGTGCCAGCAGCCCCTCCACAGATACGCAGTATTTT CASSPSTDTQYF
- TRBJ1-5 TRBV4-2 TRBD1 TGTGCCAGCAGCCAGGGGCGACAGGGGATGGGCAATCAGCCCCAGCATTTT CASSQGRQGMGNQPQHF
- TRBJ1-1 TRBV29-1 TRBD1 TGCAGCGCGAGCAACAGGGGTGACACTGAAGCTTTCTTT CSASNRGDTEAFF
- TRBJ1-1 TRBV6-1 - TGTGCCAGCAGTATTTTGCAGGGCCTCACTGAAGCTTTCTTT CASSILQGLTEAFF
- TRBJ2-7 TRBV4-1 TRBD2 TGCGCCAGCAGCCAACCCTCGACTAGCTTCTTCCCCTACGAGCAGTACTTC CASSQPSTSFFPYEQYF
- TRBJ1-1 TRBV12-5 - TGTGCTAGTGGTCTACGGTCCAGGGGTTCAGACACTGAAGCTTTCTTT CASGLRSRGSDTEAFF
- TRBJ2-5 TRBV7-6 TRBD2 TGTGCCAGCAGCTTAGCACCTAGCGGGTATTCTAAATATGTAGAGACCCAGTACTTC CASSLAPSGYSKYVETQYF
- TRBJ1-2 TRBV7-9 - TGTGCCAGCAGCCCCACCCAGCAGGGGAATGGCTACACCTTC CASSPTQQGNGYTF
- TRBJ2-2 TRBV5-1 - TGCGCCAGCAGCTTGGGACCCGGGGGAACCGGGGAGCTGTTTTTT CASSLGPGGTGELFF
once TRBJ1-1 TRBV4-1 - TGCGCCAGCAGCCAAGAAAGTGTTGTGGGTCCCAGGGCTTTCTTT CASSQESVVGPRAFF
few TRBJ1-1 TRBV2 TRBD1 TGTGCCAGCAGTGAACGGACAGGGGGTGGTGAAGCTTTCTTT CASSERTGGGEAFF
- TRBJ2-3 TRBV5-4 - TGTGCCAGCAGCTTGCGCGGGAAGGATACGCAGTATTTT CASSLRGKDTQYF
- TRBJ2-5 TRBV2 - TGTGCCAGCAGGGGGGCCCTTAAGGAGACCCAGTACTTC CASRGALKETQYF
- TRBJ2-1 TRBV29-1 TRBD1 TGCAGCTTAGCCCGACAGGGCGATGAGCAGTTCTTC CSLARQGDEQFF
- TRBJ2-7 TRBV5-6 - TGTGCCAGCAGCTTGGATGGCGGGATCTCCTACGAGCAGTACTTC CASSLDGGISYEQYF
few TRBJ2-7 TRBV4-2 - TGTGCCAGCAGCCAAGATCAGGCCGGGGACGAGCAGTACTTC CASSQDQAGDEQYF
- TRBJ1-1 TRBV15 - TGTGCCACCAGCGGGTTGGTTGGCAGGGGAAACACTGAAGCTTTCTTT CATSGLVGRGNTEAFF
- TRBJ2-7 TRBV7-6 - TGTGCCAGCAGCCAGGCGGGGTTCTACGAGCAGTACTTC CASSQAGFYEQYF
- TRBJ2-2 TRBV30 TRBD2 TGTGCCTCCTCTTTAGCGGGAGTTCCCTCTGGGGAGCTGTTTTTT CASSLAGVPSGELFF
- TRBJ1-1 TRBV7-6 TRBD1 TGTGCCAGCAGCTTAGAAACAGGGGGCATGAACACTGAAGCTTTCTTT CASSLETGGMNTEAFF
once TRBJ2-5 TRBV19 - TGTGCCAGTAGTGACTCCAGGGAAGAGACCCAGTACTTC CASSDSREETQYF
few TRBJ1-1 TRBV18 - TGTGCCAGCTCACGTTCGGGTTTGAACACTGAAGCTTTCTTT CASSRSGLNTEAFF
- TRBJ2-5 TRBV9 - TGTGCCAGCCGAGGGAGCCAAGAGACCCAGTACTTC CASRGSQETQYF
few TRBJ2-3 TRBV5-1 TRBD2 TGCGCCAGCAGCCCCCTACTAGCGGGGGGCAGCACAGATACGCAGTATTTT CASSPLLAGGSTDTQYF
- TRBJ1-5 TRBV6-1 - TGTGCCAGCAGTGAAGCGGGAGGGTATCAGCCCCAGCATTTT CASSEAGGYQPQHF
- TRBJ1-5 TRBV28 - TGTGCCAGCAGTACAGGGATCCCTAGCAATCAGCCCCAGCATTTT CASSTGIPSNQPQHF
- TRBJ2-1 TRBV10-3 TRBD2 TGTGCCTCGATAGGGGCGGGAGGGGGCAATGAGCAGTTCTTC CASIGAGGGNEQFF
- TRBJ1-2 TRBV5-6 TRBD1 TGTGCCAGCAGCAGAGGACAGGGAGGCGGCTACACCTTC CASSRGQGGGYTF
- TRBJ2-5 TRBV30 - TGTGCCTGGAGTTCAGACCCAGGAGAGACCCAGTACTTC CAWSSDPGETQYF
- TRBJ2-7 TRBV29-1 - TGCAGCGTTGAGGACAGTTCCTACGAGCAGTACTTC CSVEDSSYEQYF
few TRBJ2-1 TRBV6-5 TRBD1 TGTGCCAGCAGTTACTCGGGCGTAACAGGGGGCAATGAGCAGTTCTTC CASSYSGVTGGNEQFF
few TRBJ2-3 TRBV2 TRBD2 TGTGCCAGCAGAGGTCTCGCTAGCGGGGGTTTTGATACGCAGTATTTT CASRGLASGGFDTQYF
- TRBJ1-2 TRBV5-6 TRBD1 TGTGCCAGCAGCTTGTTGGCAGGGGGGTCCTACTATGGCTACACCTTC CASSLLAGGSYYGYTF
- TRBJ1-2 TRBV5-6 - TGTGCCAGCAGCTTGGGGCGGGAATGGGAGTATGGCTACACCTTC CASSLGREWEYGYTF
- TRBJ1-1 TRBV6-1 TRBD1 TGTGCCAGCAGTGAAGCGACAGGGGCAGGCACTGAAGCTTTCTTT CASSEATGAGTEAFF
- TRBJ2-5 TRBV5-4 TRBD1 TGTGCCAGCAGCGGCTCCCGGACAGGGCAGGAGACCCAGTACTTC CASSGSRTGQETQYF
- TRBJ2-1 TRBV5-1 TRBD1 TGCGCCAGCAGCTTTGGACAGGGCGTGCATGAGCAGTTCTTC CASSFGQGVHEQFF
once TRBJ1-5 TRBV2 TRBD1 TGTGCCAGCTCCTCCCCAGGGGGCGTAAGCAATCAGCCCCAGAATTTT CASSSPGGVSNQPQNF
- TRBJ2-2 TRBV1 - TGCACCAGCAGCCAACCGGAACGGGAGGGCACCGGGGAGCTGTTTTTT CTSSQPEREGTGELFF
- TRBJ2-7 TRBV10-3 TRBD1 TGTGCCATCAGTGGAACCGGGACAGGGGTTTACGAGCAGTACTTC CAISGTGTGVYEQYF
- TRBJ2-7 TRBV7-6 TRBD2 TGTGCCAGCAGCCTAGGGAGCGGGAAGGCCTACGAGCAGTACTTC CASSLGSGKAYEQYF
- TRBJ2-5 TRBV5-6 TRBD1 TGTGCCAGCAGCTTGGGACAGGGTGAGACCCAGTACTTC CASSLGQGETQYF
- TRBJ1-1 TRBV5-6 - TGTGCCAGCAGCAGCCCGGGGAGGGGGAACACTGAAGCTTTCTTT CASSSPGRGNTEAFF
once TRBJ2-7 TRBV9 TRBD1 TGTGCCAGCAGCGTAGTCCCAGGGGGCCACACCTACGAGCAGTACTTC CASSVVPGGHTYEQYF
- TRBJ1-1 TRBV25-1 - TGTGCCAGCATCTCTACGTGGGCGGGCGAAGCTTTCTTT CASISTWAGEAFF
few TRBJ1-5 TRBV7-2 - TGTGCCAGCAGCTTGAGCCCCATGGACAGTGGTAATCATTTT CASSLSPMDSGNHF
once TRBJ1-1 TRBV7-2 - TGTGCCAGCAGCTTAGGCGCGGGGATGTCTGAAGCTTTCTTT CASSLGAGMSEAFF
few TRBJ1-5 TRBV4-1 - TGCGCCAGCAGATCCGTTCTAGGGGAGGTTCAGCCCCAGCATTTT CASRSVLGEVQPQHF
- TRBJ1-5 TRBV6-1 - TGTGCCAGCAGTGAAGCGCTGGGGGGTGATCAGCCCCAGCATTTT CASSEALGGDQPQHF
once TRBJ2-1 TRBV2 TRBD1 TGTGCCAGCAGTCAACAGGGGGCCTCCTACAATGAGCAGTTCTTC CASSQQGASYNEQFF